This entry lists 21 T cell receptor beta chains sequenced from one sample in a study of PD-1 blockade in mismatch repair-deficient tumors (dated by TCRdb to about 2017). Libraries were made using the immunoSEQ multiplex PCR assay. What TCRdb holds here is the immuneACCESS table cut down to in-frame rearrangements. Part of the clones is not present; checked against another copy, under half of the missing clones reflect an unresolved V gene, and the others are unexplained. The sample profile shows around 68,000 clones; about 72% of them were found once. The biggest ten clones account for 4.5% to 6% of the sample. This sample comprised peripheral blood, obtained 2 weeks after starting pembrolizumab. The receptors were sampled from an adult with mismatch repair-deficient cancer.

The chain is built from TRBV7-3 and TRBJ2-2, with D possibly TRBD2 on 6 matching bases. Germline V CDR1 and CDR2: SGHTA, FQGTGA. Trimming took off 5 bases at V and 5 bases at J, with 18 bases between the two ends. This CDR3 is built from 16 residues. CDR3 sequence: CASSTTDYMGTGELFF. The CDR3 coding sequence is TGTGCCAGCAGCACCACGGACTATATGGGTACCGGGGAGCTGTTTTTT.

V usage is TRBV5-1 and J usage is TRBJ1-4, with D unclear. Germline V gene sequence: CDR1 SGHRS, CDR2 YFSETQ. Trimming shortened V by 2 bases and J by 4 bases, and 18 bases separated the two germline ends. The CDR3 contains 17 residues. CDR3 loop: CASSFAPLGGSNEKLFF. The CDR3 DNA sequence: TGCGCCAGCAGCTTTGCCCCACTCGGTGGGAGTAATGAAAAACTGTTTTTT.

The chain carries TRBV27 and TRBJ2-2; TRBD2 agrees at 8 bases. The V segment lost 5 bases and the J segment 7 bases; nucleotides outside the gene matches: 15. CDR1 is MNHEY, CDR2 SMNVEV, per germline (reference sequence). This CDR3 has 17 amino acids. The CDR3: CASSPTRGGFTGGELFF. DNA for the CDR3: TGTGCCAGCAGTCCCACCCGGGGGGGCTTCACGGGCGGGGAGCTGTTTTTT.

This clone appeared a single time. The chain uses TRBV27 and TRBJ2-1; tentatively, D is TRBD2 (6 bases). This CDR3 is 16 amino acids long. The V end lost 3 bases, the J end lost 8 bases, and 20 bases lay between the germline ends. Germline V gene lookup returns CDR1 MNHEY and CDR2 SMNVEV (reference sequence). CDR3 protein: CASSFRRLATLDEQFF. The CDR3 DNA reads as TGTGCCAGCAGTTTTAGGCGTCTAGCGACTTTGGATGAGCAGTTCTTC.

This clone was seen a few times. The genes are TRBV4-1 and TRBJ2-7; TRBD2 agrees at 16 bases. V dropped 1 base and J dropped 7; count of bases not matched to a gene: 7. This CDR3 region has 17 residues. CDR1 is MGHRA, CDR2 YSYEKL, per germline. The chain's CDR3 is CASSQVDMGLAGGEQYF. CDR3 nucleotides: TGCGCCAGCAGCCAAGTCGATATGGGACTAGCGGGGGGGGAGCAGTACTTC.

This clone has only a few counts. The CDR3 DNA sequence: TGCAGCTCCAGGGAAGGCGGTGGCTACACCTTC. This codes for CSSREGGGYTF. This rearrangement joins TRBV29-1 to TRBJ1-2; D might be TRBD1 (5 bases). This CDR3 region has 11 residues. Germline CDR1 reads SQVTM; CDR2 reads ANQGSEA. Trimming removed 8 bases from V and 7 bases from J, with 14 bases in between.

This clone is classed as medium-sized (0.01 to 0.1%). The genes are TRBV2 and TRBJ2-1; 15 nucleotides match TRBD2. The germline V gene encodes CDR1 SNHLY and CDR2 FYNNEI. This CDR3 region has 18 residues. The V and J ends lost 9 bases and 1 base, in that order; junction bases with no gene match: 10. The CDR3 coding sequence is TGTGCCAGGGCACCGGGACTAGCGGGAGGTTATTCCTACAATGAGCAGTTCTTC. As protein: CARAPGLAGGYSYNEQFF.

This rearrangement joins TRBV6-5 to TRBJ1-2, with D unresolved. Between the trimmed V and J ends, which lost 6 bases and 2 bases, there was a span of 16 bases. CDR1 and CDR2 from the germline V gene are MNHEY and SVGAGI. The CDR3 sequence is 15 residues long. The CDR3 sequence: CASRFPGRGNYGYTF. The CDR3 DNA reads as TGTGCCAGCAGGTTCCCGGGAAGAGGCAACTATGGCTACACCTTC.

This chain joins TRBV19 and TRBJ2-1; 8 nucleotides match TRBD1. J gave up 4 bases and V 5 bases, and 4 bases lay outside the gene matches. Germline CDR1 LNHDA, CDR2 SQIVND (reference sequence). The CDR3 loop spans 14 amino acids. The CDR3 region is CASSYRGFYNEQFF. The CDR3 nucleotides are TGTGCCAGTAGTTACAGGGGGTTTTACAATGAGCAGTTCTTC. The full variable domain, its missing parts supplied by reference TRBV19 and TRBJ2-1, is DGGITQSPKYLFRKEGQNVTLSCEQNLNHDAMYWYRQDPGQGLRLIYYSQIVNDFQKGDIAEGYSVSREKKESFPLTVTSAQKNPTAFYLCASSYRGFYNEQFFGPGTRLTVL.

The chain couples TRBV7-2 to TRBJ2-3, with 12 bases aligning to TRBD2. V gave up 3 bases and J gave up 4 bases; unmatched junction bases: 2. The germline V gene has CDR1 SGHTA and CDR2 FQGNSA. The CDR3 loop spans 15 amino acids. The CDR3 DNA follows: TGTGCCAGCAGCTTTCGACTAGCGGGAGCAGATACGCAGTATTTT. This sequence encodes CASSFRLAGADTQYF.

V gene TRBV7-3 combines with J gene TRBJ2-2; 8 positions match TRBD2. V shed 3 bases, J shed 3 bases, and the junction held 9 bases outside the gene matches. This CDR3 is 17 amino acids long. Germline CDR1 reads SGHTA; CDR2 reads FQGTGA. CDR3 sequence (DNA): TGTGCCAGCAGCTTTCCGCCCGGGACTAGGGACACCGGGGAGCTGTTTTTT. It is translated as CASSFPPGTRDTGELFF.

V usage is TRBV9 and J usage is TRBJ2-2; 8 nucleotides match TRBD2. Looked up from germline, CDR1 is SGDLS and CDR2 is YYNGEE. This CDR3 region has 16 residues. J lost 0 bases, V lost 3 bases, and 4 bases had no gene match. CDR3 amino acids: CASSAGGLANTGELFF. The DNA for the CDR3 is TGTGCCAGCAGCGCGGGGGGACTAGCGAACACCGGGGAGCTGTTTTTT.

The gene calls are TRBV27 and TRBJ2-1; possible D gene TRBD1, 5 bases. The V and J ends lost 4 bases and 5 bases respectively, with 12 bases between them. CDR3 length: 14 residues. The germline V gene has CDR1 MNHEY and CDR2 SMNVEV (reference sequence). For the CDR3, the DNA is TGTGCCAGCAGTTGGGGCAGGGCGAACAATGAGCAGTTCTTC. As protein: CASSWGRANNEQFF.

This chain connects TRBV28 to TRBJ1-1, with 7 bases identical to TRBD1. Germline CDR1 MDHEN, CDR2 SYDVKM. J was trimmed by 1 base and V by 4 bases; bases with no gene match: 3. The CDR3 consists of 14 residues. CDR3 nucleotide sequence: TGTGCCAGCAGTTCCGGGACAGAGAACACTGAAGCTTTCTTT. Protein sequence: CASSSGTENTEAFF.

J is TRBJ2-2 and V is TRBV21-1. TRBV21-1 is an annotated pseudogene. This CDR3 is 17 amino acids long. The CDR3 nucleotides read TGTGCCAGCAGCAACTTGAAACGGACCTTGAACACCGGGGAGCTGTTTTTT. Its translation is CASSNLKRTLNTGELFF.

This rearrangement joins TRBV19 to TRBJ2-5; D remains unclear. The CDR3 consists of 12 residues. The germline CDR1 and CDR2 sequences are LNHDA and SQIVND (reference sequence). Trimming cost V 8 bases and J 4 bases, with 11 bases left between them. CDR3 nucleotide sequence: TGTGCCAGTTCCCGCCTGGGAGAGACCCAGTACTTC. Translation gives CASSRLGETQYF.

This rearrangement joins TRBV19 to TRBJ1-4; perhaps TRBD1 as D (5 bases). The CDR3 is 14 amino acids. Trimming took 7 bases from V and 8 from J, leaving 17 bases between them. Germline CDR1 reads LNHDA; CDR2 reads SQIVND (reference sequence). The CDR3, as DNA: TGTGCCAGTAAAGGCGCAGGGTTAGGAGAAAAACTGTTTTTT. Its translation is CASKGAGLGEKLFF.

CDR3 protein: CASSPDTLNYGYTF. The CDR3, as DNA: TGTGCCAGTAGTCCCGACACCCTTAACTATGGCTACACCTTC. The V and J genes are TRBV19 and TRBJ1-2, with D hard to call. The CDR3 sequence is 14 residues long. V lost 5 bases, J lost 1 base, and 11 bases lay in between. Looked up from germline, CDR1 is LNHDA and CDR2 is SQIVND (reference sequence).

The chain carries TRBV28 and TRBJ1-4, with D possibly matching TRBD1 (5 bases). The germline CDR1 and CDR2 sequences are MDHEN and SYDVKM. This CDR3 comprises 13 residues. V gave up 7 bases and J gave up 5 bases, with 11 bases separating them. The CDR3 bases are TGTGCCAGCATTAAAGGGGTAAATGAAAAACTGTTTTTT. Its protein is CASIKGVNEKLFF. Full variable domain (rest looked up from reference TRBV28 and TRBJ1-4): DVKVTQSSRYLVKRTGEKVFLECVQDMDHENMFWYRQDPGLGLRLIYFSYDVKMKEKGDIPEGYSVSREKKERFSLILESASTNQTSMYLCASIKGVNEKLFFGSGTQLSVL.

This clone was seen only once. This rearrangement joins TRBV6-4 to TRBJ2-1; 12 positions agree with TRBD2. The CDR3 contains 19 residues. Trimming at V came to 2 bases and at J to 10 bases, leaving 18 bases not matched to a gene. Per germline, CDR1 MRHNA and CDR2 SNTAGT. The CDR3 reads CASSDPWLAGGSGVTEQFF. The CDR3, as DNA: TGTGCCAGCAGTGACCCGTGGCTAGCGGGAGGGTCGGGGGTGACGGAGCAGTTCTTC.

V gene TRBV20-1 combines with J gene TRBJ2-7; possible D gene TRBD1, 5 bases. The CDR3 runs 11 residues. V was shortened by 4 bases and J by 6 bases, with 10 bases between the two germline ends. Per germline, CDR1 DFQATT and CDR2 SNEGSKA (reference sequence). Written as DNA, the CDR3 is TGCAGTGCTACAAAAGGGGTCGAGCAGTACTTC. It is translated as CSATKGVEQYF.